This T cell receptor beta chain was found in a study of response to subunit inactivated influenza vaccine. Findings of the study overall: The authors suggested that every seasonal influenza vaccination recruits few new T cells.

TCRdb reprocessed the RT-PCR reads via MiXCR and lists one record per CDR3 protein. The data show hundreds of thousands of distinct CDR3 sequences, over 11% seen once. This clonotype was picked up a small number of times. The target antigen is unknown. CDR3 length: 17 amino acids. The sequencing here drew on PBMCs from blood, taken roughly 15 days before vaccination. This sequence joins TRBV21-1 and TRBJ1-5. TRBV21-1 is shown as a pseudogene. This receptor was taken from a man between 50 and 59 years old who received an inactivated influenza vaccine. CDR3 sequence: CASSKVLRAPNEGWQHF. CDR3 coding DNA: TGTGCCAGCAGCAAAGTCTTGCGGGCCCCGAATGAGGGGTGGCAGCATTTT.